The rows below give T cell receptor beta chains drawn from one sample of a study of blood T cell repertoires in COVID-19. Assay: immunoSEQ multiplex PCR; the TCRdb copy retains only in-frame clones and omits some. The sample records about 43,000 clones, 87% being singletons. Sequenced sample: peripheral blood. The receptors originated from a human donor in a cohort sampled during active COVID-19. CDR3s include the opening cysteine and the closing phenylalanine or tryptophan. Each record gives: clone size, V gene, D gene, J gene, CDR3 protein, CDR3 DNA. A D gene is named only where the DNA matches it firmly. Clone size, where shown, is once, few, many, or a class for clones that have expanded.

clone_size: NA; v_call: TRBV10-2; d_call: NA; j_call: TRBJ2-1; cdr3_aa: CASSVRTEQFF; cdr3_nt: TGCGCCAGCAGTGTCCGGACAGAGCAGTTCTTC
clone_size: NA; v_call: TRBV5-1; d_call: NA; j_call: TRBJ2-3; cdr3_aa: CASSPETGITDTQYF; cdr3_nt: TGCGCCAGCAGCCCCGAAACAGGGATAACAGATACGCAGTATTTT
clone_size: NA; v_call: TRBV5-1; d_call: NA; j_call: TRBJ2-7; cdr3_aa: CASRVAGATYEQYF; cdr3_nt: TGCGCCAGCAGGGTGGCAGGGGCCACCTACGAGCAGTACTTC
clone_size: NA; v_call: TRBV28; d_call: TRBD2; j_call: TRBJ2-3; cdr3_aa: CASIRGGTDTQYF; cdr3_nt: TGTGCCAGCATCCGGGGGGGCACAGATACGCAGTATTTT
clone_size: NA; v_call: TRBV6-2/TRBV6-3; d_call: TRBD1; j_call: TRBJ2-1; cdr3_aa: CASSYGQGKYNEQFF; cdr3_nt: TGTGCCAGCAGTTACGGACAGGGGAAATACAATGAGCAGTTCTTC
clone_size: NA; v_call: TRBV7-8; d_call: TRBD1; j_call: TRBJ2-2; cdr3_aa: CASNLPSTGTGNTGELFF; cdr3_nt: TGTGCCAGCAACCTTCCCTCGACCGGGACAGGGAACACCGGGGAGCTGTTTTTT
clone_size: NA; v_call: TRBV30; d_call: NA; j_call: TRBJ1-1; cdr3_aa: CAWSGRVSTEAFF; cdr3_nt: TGTGCCTGGAGTGGCAGGGTGAGCACTGAAGCTTTCTTT
clone_size: few; v_call: TRBV4-3; d_call: TRBD2; j_call: TRBJ2-1; cdr3_aa: CASSLRTSGSYEQFF; cdr3_nt: TGCGCCAGCAGCCTTAGGACTAGCGGGAGTTATGAGCAGTTCTTC
clone_size: NA; v_call: TRBV20-1; d_call: TRBD2; j_call: TRBJ2-3; cdr3_aa: CSASLPPGTSGRITDTQYF; cdr3_nt: TGCAGTGCTAGTCTTCCCCCGGGGACTAGCGGGAGGATCACAGATACGCAGTATTTT
clone_size: NA; v_call: TRBV7-2; d_call: NA; j_call: TRBJ1-1; cdr3_aa: CASSPYMAGAEAFF; cdr3_nt: TGTGCCAGCAGCCCCTACATGGCCGGGGCTGAAGCTTTCTTT
clone_size: NA; v_call: TRBV5-1; d_call: TRBD1; j_call: TRBJ2-1; cdr3_aa: CASSSRTGGDNEQFF; cdr3_nt: TGCGCCAGCAGCTCCAGGACAGGGGGTGACAATGAGCAGTTCTTC
clone_size: NA; v_call: TRBV7-8; d_call: NA; j_call: TRBJ2-3; cdr3_aa: CASSLGQGRTDTQYF; cdr3_nt: TGTGCCAGCAGCTTAGGTCAGGGGCGCACAGATACGCAGTATTTT
clone_size: NA; v_call: TRBV4-1; d_call: NA; j_call: TRBJ2-7; cdr3_aa: CASSPRLMTGRGEQYF; cdr3_nt: TGCGCCAGCAGCCCCCGGCTGATGACAGGGCGGGGCGAGCAGTACTTC
clone_size: once; v_call: TRBV28; d_call: TRBD2; j_call: TRBJ2-1; cdr3_aa: CANAGRAGNEQFF; cdr3_nt: TGTGCCAACGCTGGGAGGGCCGGTAATGAGCAGTTCTTC
clone_size: NA; v_call: TRBV5-6; d_call: NA; j_call: TRBJ1-6; cdr3_aa: CASSTDPGSSPLHF; cdr3_nt: TGTGCCAGCAGCACCGACCCGGGAAGTTCACCCCTCCACTTT
clone_size: NA; v_call: TRBV4-3; d_call: NA; j_call: TRBJ2-7; cdr3_aa: CASSQAEDRTSYEQYF; cdr3_nt: TGCGCCAGCAGCCAGGCTGAAGACAGGACCTCCTACGAGCAGTACTTC
clone_size: NA; v_call: TRBV5-1; d_call: NA; j_call: TRBJ2-7; cdr3_aa: CASSTSQGGYEQYF; cdr3_nt: TGCGCCAGCAGCACGTCGCAGGGGGGCTACGAGCAGTACTTC
clone_size: NA; v_call: TRBV11-2; d_call: NA; j_call: TRBJ2-7; cdr3_aa: CASSLGPGISYEQYF; cdr3_nt: TGTGCCAGCAGCTTAGGCCCAGGGATCTCCTACGAGCAGTACTTC
clone_size: NA; v_call: TRBV27; d_call: NA; j_call: TRBJ1-2; cdr3_aa: CASSFAQTGGGYTF; cdr3_nt: TGTGCCAGCAGTTTTGCCCAGACAGGAGGTGGCTACACCTTC
clone_size: once; v_call: TRBV10-3; d_call: TRBD2; j_call: TRBJ2-3; cdr3_aa: CAISERAGAQDTQYF; cdr3_nt: TGTGCCATCAGTGAACGAGCGGGAGCGCAGGATACGCAGTATTTT
clone_size: NA; v_call: TRBV18; d_call: TRBD1; j_call: TRBJ2-7; cdr3_aa: CASSPTPGQSNYEQYF; cdr3_nt: TGTGCCAGCTCACCGACACCGGGACAGTCCAACTACGAGCAGTACTTC
clone_size: once; v_call: TRBV28; d_call: NA; j_call: TRBJ1-3; cdr3_aa: CASRKRGKLSGNTIYF; cdr3_nt: TGTGCCAGCAGGAAAAGGGGGAAACTCTCTGGAAACACCATATATTTT
clone_size: NA; v_call: TRBV6-2/TRBV6-3; d_call: TRBD2; j_call: TRBJ2-3; cdr3_aa: CASSSTGRGIDTQYF; cdr3_nt: TGTGCCAGCAGTTCTACGGGGAGGGGCATAGATACGCAGTATTTT
clone_size: NA; v_call: TRBV28; d_call: NA; j_call: TRBJ2-5; cdr3_aa: CASSGTTQETQYF; cdr3_nt: TGTGCCAGCAGCGGGACAACCCAAGAGACCCAGTACTTC
clone_size: NA; v_call: TRBV11-2; d_call: TRBD1; j_call: TRBJ2-7; cdr3_aa: CASSLYRGHYEQYF; cdr3_nt: TGTGCCAGCAGCTTATACAGGGGGCACTACGAGCAGTACTTC
clone_size: NA; v_call: TRBV7-9; d_call: TRBD2; j_call: TRBJ2-1; cdr3_aa: CASSLLGTSGASSYNEQFF; cdr3_nt: TGTGCCAGCAGCCTTCTCGGGACTAGCGGGGCCAGCTCCTACAATGAGCAGTTCTTC
clone_size: NA; v_call: TRBV11-2; d_call: NA; j_call: TRBJ2-7; cdr3_aa: CASRVAGRSYEQYF; cdr3_nt: TGTGCCAGCAGGGTGGCGGGACGCTCCTACGAGCAGTACTTC
clone_size: NA; v_call: TRBV3-1/TRBV3-2; d_call: NA; j_call: TRBJ1-4; cdr3_aa: CASSQVGGSATNEKLFF; cdr3_nt: TGTGCCAGCAGCCAAGTAGGCGGCTCTGCAACTAATGAAAAACTGTTTTTT
clone_size: NA; v_call: TRBV30; d_call: NA; j_call: TRBJ1-6; cdr3_aa: CASRLSSYNSPLHF; cdr3_nt: TGTGCCTCCCGTCTGAGCTCCTATAATTCACCCCTCCACTTT
clone_size: NA; v_call: TRBV6-1; d_call: TRBD1; j_call: TRBJ2-3; cdr3_aa: CASSDRGLVDTQYF; cdr3_nt: TGTGCCAGCAGTGACAGGGGGCTAGTAGATACGCAGTATTTT
clone_size: NA; v_call: TRBV15; d_call: NA; j_call: TRBJ1-6; cdr3_aa: CATSRDRRAPPLHF; cdr3_nt: TGTGCCACCAGCAGAGATAGGAGGGCCCCGCCCCTCCACTTT
clone_size: NA; v_call: TRBV19; d_call: TRBD1; j_call: TRBJ2-7; cdr3_aa: CASSPIDRAYEQYF; cdr3_nt: TGTGCCAGTAGTCCAATCGACAGGGCGTACGAGCAGTACTTC
clone_size: few; v_call: TRBV6-1; d_call: TRBD2; j_call: TRBJ2-3; cdr3_aa: CASSEGAGTDTQYF; cdr3_nt: TGTGCCAGCAGTGAGGGAGCGGGAACAGATACGCAGTATTTT
clone_size: NA; v_call: TRBV7-6; d_call: TRBD1; j_call: TRBJ2-6; cdr3_aa: CASSLSGGGTGANVLTF; cdr3_nt: TGTGCCAGCAGCTTATCAGGGGGCGGAACTGGGGCCAACGTCCTGACTTTC
clone_size: NA; v_call: TRBV19; d_call: TRBD2; j_call: TRBJ2-6; cdr3_aa: CASWPGTSGSSGANVLTF; cdr3_nt: TGTGCCAGTTGGCCTGGGACTAGCGGGAGCAGTGGGGCCAACGTCCTGACTTTC
clone_size: NA; v_call: TRBV6-4; d_call: TRBD1; j_call: TRBJ1-5; cdr3_aa: CASSEQGGNQPQHF; cdr3_nt: TGTGCCAGCAGCGAACAGGGGGGCAATCAGCCCCAGCATTTT
clone_size: NA; v_call: TRBV4-2; d_call: NA; j_call: TRBJ2-7; cdr3_aa: CASSPDGGAYEQYF; cdr3_nt: TGTGCCAGCAGCCCCGACGGGGGAGCCTACGAGCAGTACTTC
clone_size: once; v_call: TRBV29-1; d_call: TRBD2; j_call: TRBJ2-1; cdr3_aa: CSVGGSINEQFF; cdr3_nt: TGCAGCGTTGGCGGGAGTATTAATGAGCAGTTCTTC
clone_size: NA; v_call: TRBV19; d_call: TRBD2; j_call: TRBJ2-7; cdr3_aa: CASSISSGAFYEQYF; cdr3_nt: TGTGCCAGTAGTATTTCTAGCGGGGCCTTCTACGAGCAGTACTTC
clone_size: NA; v_call: TRBV18; d_call: TRBD2; j_call: TRBJ2-2; cdr3_aa: CASISGAGTGELFF; cdr3_nt: TGTGCCAGCATTAGCGGGGCCGGCACCGGGGAGCTGTTTTTT
clone_size: once; v_call: TRBV19; d_call: NA; j_call: TRBJ1-1; cdr3_aa: CASTPRGRDTEAFF; cdr3_nt: TGTGCCAGTACCCCCCGAGGGAGGGACACTGAAGCTTTCTTT
clone_size: NA; v_call: TRBV19; d_call: TRBD2; j_call: TRBJ2-3; cdr3_aa: CASSISAGLAGGGADTQYF; cdr3_nt: TGTGCCAGTAGTATATCCGCCGGACTAGCGGGAGGAGGGGCAGATACGCAGTATTTT
clone_size: NA; v_call: TRBV20-1; d_call: TRBD1; j_call: TRBJ2-1; cdr3_aa: CSASDRGRGNEQFF; cdr3_nt: TGCAGTGCTAGTGACAGGGGTCGAGGAAATGAGCAGTTCTTC